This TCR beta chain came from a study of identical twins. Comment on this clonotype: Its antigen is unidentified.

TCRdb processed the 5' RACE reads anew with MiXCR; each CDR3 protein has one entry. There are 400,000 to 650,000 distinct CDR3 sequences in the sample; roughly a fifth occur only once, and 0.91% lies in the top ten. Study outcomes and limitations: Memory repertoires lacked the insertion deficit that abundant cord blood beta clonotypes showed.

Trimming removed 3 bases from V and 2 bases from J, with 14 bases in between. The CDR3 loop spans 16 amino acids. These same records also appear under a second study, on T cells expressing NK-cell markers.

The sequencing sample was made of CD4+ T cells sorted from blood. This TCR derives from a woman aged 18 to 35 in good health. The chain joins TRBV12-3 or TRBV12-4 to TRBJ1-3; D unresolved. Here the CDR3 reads CASSFYGDRTGNTIYF. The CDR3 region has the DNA TGTGCCAGCAGTTTTTACGGGGATCGGACTGGAAACACCATATATTTT.